The rows below give T cell receptor beta chains drawn from one sample of a study of cytomegalovirus exposure and HLA in healthy donors. Produced via immunoSEQ multiplex PCR; TCRdb's table is partial and in-frame only. Found here are around 150,000 clones, about 96% of them singletons; the top ten hold 0.89%. The sample was PBMCs. These receptors all stem from a woman aged 18-29 years in good health and CMV-seronegative. CDR3s include the opening cysteine and the closing phenylalanine or tryptophan. The D gene is left open where the match is weak. Size tells how often a clone was seen (once, few, many) or the class of an expanded clone, and some rows leave it out.

abundance: NA
j_gene: TRBJ2-3
v_gene: TRBV5-6
d_gene: NA
CDR3nt: TGTGCCAGCAGCTTGGGTAGCCCCTCGGGTGATACGCAGTATTTT
CDR3aa: CASSLGSPSGDTQYF

abundance: NA
j_gene: TRBJ2-2
v_gene: TRBV27
d_gene: TRBD2
CDR3nt: TGTGCCAGCAGTTCGGTCAAAGCGGGGGGGGCTGGGACCGGGGAGCTGTTTTTT
CDR3aa: CASSSVKAGGAGTGELFF

abundance: few
j_gene: TRBJ2-2
v_gene: TRBV4-2
d_gene: TRBD1
CDR3nt: TGTGCCAGCAGCCAAGGCGTACAGGGGGATGGGACCGGGGAGCTGTTTTTT
CDR3aa: CASSQGVQGDGTGELFF

abundance: NA
j_gene: TRBJ1-2
v_gene: TRBV6-6
d_gene: NA
CDR3nt: TGTGCCAGCAGTTACGGAGACAGTTACTATGGCTACACCTTC
CDR3aa: CASSYGDSYYGYTF

abundance: NA
j_gene: TRBJ2-3
v_gene: TRBV25-1
d_gene: NA
CDR3nt: TGTGCCAGCAATCAGGGAAGAGATACGCAGTATTTT
CDR3aa: CASNQGRDTQYF

abundance: NA
j_gene: TRBJ2-5
v_gene: TRBV29-1
d_gene: TRBD2
CDR3nt: TGCAGCGTTGAGGAAGACACGGGAGGGGAGACCCAGTACTTC
CDR3aa: CSVEEDTGGETQYF

abundance: NA
j_gene: TRBJ1-2
v_gene: TRBV11-2
d_gene: NA
CDR3nt: TGTGCCAGCAGCTTAAGGCAGGAAACCTATGGCTACACCTTC
CDR3aa: CASSLRQETYGYTF

abundance: NA
j_gene: TRBJ1-2
v_gene: TRBV15
d_gene: NA
CDR3nt: TGTGCCACCAGCAGAGGCCCGCCAGGGAGGTATGGCTACACCTTC
CDR3aa: CATSRGPPGRYGYTF

abundance: NA
j_gene: TRBJ2-3
v_gene: TRBV5-1
d_gene: NA
CDR3nt: TGCGCCAGCAGCTTGGTGCGGGTTAGCACAGATACGCAGTATTTT
CDR3aa: CASSLVRVSTDTQYF

abundance: NA
j_gene: TRBJ2-7
v_gene: TRBV5-1
d_gene: TRBD1
CDR3nt: TGCGCCAGCAGCTCCTCCGGGACAGGTAATACCGAGCAGTACTTC
CDR3aa: CASSSSGTGNTEQYF

abundance: once
j_gene: TRBJ2-7
v_gene: TRBV14
d_gene: TRBD1
CDR3nt: TGTGCCAGCAGCCTACGACAGGGTAGAGGGTACGAGCAGTACTTC
CDR3aa: CASSLRQGRGYEQYF

abundance: NA
j_gene: TRBJ2-1
v_gene: TRBV7-3
d_gene: TRBD2
CDR3nt: TGTGCCAGCAGCAAGCGGGGGGGTTACAATGAGCAGTTCTTC
CDR3aa: CASSKRGGYNEQFF

abundance: once
j_gene: TRBJ2-7
v_gene: TRBV29-1
d_gene: NA
CDR3nt: TGCAGCGTTGAAGATCCAGGGAACTACGAGCAGTACTTC
CDR3aa: CSVEDPGNYEQYF

abundance: NA
j_gene: TRBJ1-2
v_gene: TRBV7-2
d_gene: NA
CDR3nt: TGTGCCAGCAGCTTAGCGGGACAAAGCTATGGCTACACCTTC
CDR3aa: CASSLAGQSYGYTF

abundance: NA
j_gene: TRBJ1-1
v_gene: TRBV5-6
d_gene: NA
CDR3nt: TGTGCCAGCAGCTTGGTAGGAGGTGTAGGCACTGAAGCTTTCTTT
CDR3aa: CASSLVGGVGTEAFF

abundance: NA
j_gene: TRBJ2-6
v_gene: TRBV7-2
d_gene: TRBD2
CDR3nt: TGTGCCACTAGCAGCGGGGGGGCCCCCGCGGCCGGGGCCAACGTCCTGACTTTC
CDR3aa: CATSSGGAPAAGANVLTF

abundance: NA
j_gene: TRBJ2-4
v_gene: TRBV7-2
d_gene: TRBD2
CDR3nt: TGTGCCAGCAGCCCAAGTAGCGGGGGCATAGCCAAAAACATTCAGTACTTC
CDR3aa: CASSPSSGGIAKNIQYF

abundance: NA
j_gene: TRBJ1-4
v_gene: TRBV7-2
d_gene: NA
CDR3nt: TGTGCCAGCAGCTCCCAAGGGGGGGCCCCTAATGAAAAACTGTTTTTT
CDR3aa: CASSSQGGAPNEKLFF

abundance: NA
j_gene: TRBJ2-5
v_gene: TRBV10-3
d_gene: NA
CDR3nt: TGTGCCATCATGGCGGGGACGTACCAAGAGACCCAGTACTTC
CDR3aa: CAIMAGTYQETQYF

abundance: NA
j_gene: TRBJ1-5
v_gene: TRBV6-5
d_gene: NA
CDR3nt: TGTGCCAGCAGTTCTATGAGCAATCAGCCCCAGCATTTT
CDR3aa: CASSSMSNQPQHF

abundance: NA
j_gene: TRBJ1-1
v_gene: TRBV29-1
d_gene: NA
CDR3nt: TGCAGCGTCCGACGGGGAGTGATCTCTGAAGCTTTCTTT
CDR3aa: CSVRRGVISEAFF

abundance: NA
j_gene: TRBJ2-7
v_gene: TRBV6-5
d_gene: TRBD1
CDR3nt: TGTGCCAGCAGTACATGGACAGGGTATAAGGGCGAGCAGTACTTC
CDR3aa: CASSTWTGYKGEQYF

abundance: NA
j_gene: TRBJ1-1
v_gene: TRBV11-3
d_gene: TRBD1
CDR3nt: TGTGCCAGCAGCCGTGGACAGGGGGACCCGAACACTGAAGCTTTCTTT
CDR3aa: CASSRGQGDPNTEAFF

abundance: NA
j_gene: TRBJ1-2
v_gene: TRBV7-2
d_gene: NA
CDR3nt: TGTGCCAGCAGCCCCTGGACAGATGGCTACACCTTC
CDR3aa: CASSPWTDGYTF

abundance: NA
j_gene: TRBJ1-5
v_gene: TRBV7-2
d_gene: NA
CDR3nt: TGTGCCAGCAGCTTAAGAGGGAGTTATAGCAATCAGCCCCAGCATTTT
CDR3aa: CASSLRGSYSNQPQHF

abundance: NA
j_gene: TRBJ1-5
v_gene: TRBV19
d_gene: NA
CDR3nt: TGTGCCAGTAGTATAGCCCTGAATCAGCCCCAGCATTTT
CDR3aa: CASSIALNQPQHF

abundance: NA
j_gene: TRBJ2-7
v_gene: TRBV5-1
d_gene: NA
CDR3nt: TGCGCCAGCAGCTGGGCGGGACAGACGTCCTACGAGCAGTACTTC
CDR3aa: CASSWAGQTSYEQYF

abundance: NA
j_gene: TRBJ2-7
v_gene: TRBV27
d_gene: TRBD1
CDR3nt: TGTGCCAGCAGTCCCACCCGGGACAGGGCCTACGAGCAGTACTTC
CDR3aa: CASSPTRDRAYEQYF

abundance: once
j_gene: TRBJ1-1
v_gene: TRBV5-6
d_gene: NA
CDR3nt: TGTGCCAGCAGCGCGGTAAACACTGAAGCTTTCTTT
CDR3aa: CASSAVNTEAFF

abundance: NA
j_gene: TRBJ2-7
v_gene: TRBV6-6
d_gene: TRBD2
CDR3nt: TGTGCCAGCAGTTCTAGCGGGGATTTCTCCTACGAGCAGTACTTC
CDR3aa: CASSSSGDFSYEQYF

abundance: NA
j_gene: TRBJ1-2
v_gene: TRBV30
d_gene: NA
CDR3nt: TGTGCCTGGAACTCGGTCGGAGGGACTCGTGGCTACACCTTC
CDR3aa: CAWNSVGGTRGYTF

abundance: NA
j_gene: TRBJ1-3
v_gene: TRBV7-3
d_gene: NA
CDR3nt: TGTGCCAGCAGCTCCGGGACAGGAAACACCATATATTTT
CDR3aa: CASSSGTGNTIYF

abundance: once
j_gene: TRBJ2-7
v_gene: TRBV29-1
d_gene: TRBD2
CDR3nt: TGCAGCGTTGTTCTCGCGGGAGGCAGGGACGGATACGAGCAGTACTTC
CDR3aa: CSVVLAGGRDGYEQYF

abundance: once
j_gene: TRBJ2-7
v_gene: TRBV6-5
d_gene: TRBD1
CDR3nt: TGTGCCAGCAGGTTGGGACAGGGGAAATACGAGCAGTACTTC
CDR3aa: CASRLGQGKYEQYF

abundance: once
j_gene: TRBJ2-3
v_gene: TRBV6-5
d_gene: NA
CDR3nt: TGTGCCAGCAGTTACTCGTTGGCGGCAACGCAGTATTTT
CDR3aa: CASSYSLAATQYF

abundance: NA
j_gene: TRBJ2-7
v_gene: TRBV4-1
d_gene: NA
CDR3nt: TGCGCCAGCAGCCAAGTGGGGGGAGGCTACGAGCAGTACTTC
CDR3aa: CASSQVGGGYEQYF

abundance: NA
j_gene: TRBJ2-7
v_gene: TRBV6-6
d_gene: NA
CDR3nt: TGTGCCAGCAGTTACTCCTCGGACAGTAACAACTACGAGCAGTACTTC
CDR3aa: CASSYSSDSNNYEQYF

abundance: NA
j_gene: TRBJ1-1
v_gene: TRBV4-3
d_gene: NA
CDR3nt: TGCGCCAGCAGCCAAGACAGCAGGGCGGACACTGAAGCTTTCTTT
CDR3aa: CASSQDSRADTEAFF

abundance: NA
j_gene: TRBJ2-3
v_gene: TRBV29-1
d_gene: NA
CDR3nt: TGCAGCGTTGAAGGGGGGGGCCAGGGTACGCAGTATTTT
CDR3aa: CSVEGGGQGTQYF

abundance: NA
j_gene: TRBJ2-1
v_gene: TRBV5-8
d_gene: TRBD1
CDR3nt: TGTGCCAGCAGCTTGGGGGACAGGGGATACAATGAGCAGTTCTTC
CDR3aa: CASSLGDRGYNEQFF

abundance: NA
j_gene: TRBJ2-1
v_gene: TRBV9
d_gene: TRBD2
CDR3nt: TGTGCCAGCAGCGTTAAGACTAGCGGGGGAGTTGAGCAGTTCTTC
CDR3aa: CASSVKTSGGVEQFF

abundance: NA
j_gene: TRBJ2-7
v_gene: TRBV5-1
d_gene: TRBD1
CDR3nt: TGCGCCAGCAGCTCGACAGGGGCCACCTACGAGCAGTACTTC
CDR3aa: CASSSTGATYEQYF

abundance: NA
j_gene: TRBJ1-1
v_gene: TRBV5-1
d_gene: NA
CDR3nt: TGCGCCAGCAGCTTGGACCAGGGTAGGAACACTGAAGCTTTCTTT
CDR3aa: CASSLDQGRNTEAFF

abundance: NA
j_gene: TRBJ1-5
v_gene: TRBV19
d_gene: NA
CDR3nt: TGTGCCAGTAGTCCTAACAGGGATAGTCAGCCCCAGCATTTT
CDR3aa: CASSPNRDSQPQHF

abundance: NA
j_gene: TRBJ2-7
v_gene: TRBV5-4
d_gene: TRBD1
CDR3nt: TGTGCCAGCAGCGGGGGACAGTCGACCTCCTACGAGCAGTACTTC
CDR3aa: CASSGGQSTSYEQYF

abundance: NA
j_gene: TRBJ2-2
v_gene: TRBV11-2
d_gene: NA
CDR3nt: TGTGCCAGCAGCCCACAGGGGGGGTGGACATCGAACACCGGGGAGCTGTTTTTT
CDR3aa: CASSPQGGWTSNTGELFF

abundance: NA
j_gene: TRBJ1-1
v_gene: TRBV7-2
d_gene: NA
CDR3nt: TGTGCCAGCAGCCTTATAGGCGGGAGGGGGACCGTGAACACTGAAGCTTTCTTT
CDR3aa: CASSLIGGRGTVNTEAFF

abundance: NA
j_gene: TRBJ2-7
v_gene: TRBV29-1
d_gene: TRBD2
CDR3nt: TGCAGCGTTGCCGGGGGGACTAGCAGACCCTACGAGCAGTACTTC
CDR3aa: CSVAGGTSRPYEQYF

abundance: NA
j_gene: TRBJ1-2
v_gene: TRBV6-1
d_gene: NA
CDR3nt: TGTGCCAGCAGTGACAGGGACTATGGCTACACCTTC
CDR3aa: CASSDRDYGYTF

abundance: NA
j_gene: TRBJ2-3
v_gene: TRBV27
d_gene: TRBD1
CDR3nt: TGTGCCAGCAGTTTCGACAGGGGGGTCCCAGATACGCAGTATTTT
CDR3aa: CASSFDRGVPDTQYF

abundance: NA
j_gene: TRBJ2-3
v_gene: TRBV2
d_gene: TRBD2
CDR3nt: TGTGCCAGCAGAAGCGGGGGGGCCATAGTCACAGATACGCAGTATTTT
CDR3aa: CASRSGGAIVTDTQYF

abundance: NA
j_gene: TRBJ2-5
v_gene: TRBV7-2
d_gene: TRBD2
CDR3nt: TGTGCCAGCAGCTTAGAAGTAGCGGGGAAAGAGACCCAGTACTTC
CDR3aa: CASSLEVAGKETQYF

abundance: NA
j_gene: TRBJ1-1
v_gene: TRBV6-5
d_gene: NA
CDR3nt: TGTGCCAGCAGTAGTGACAGAAAAGCTTTCTTT
CDR3aa: CASSSDRKAFF